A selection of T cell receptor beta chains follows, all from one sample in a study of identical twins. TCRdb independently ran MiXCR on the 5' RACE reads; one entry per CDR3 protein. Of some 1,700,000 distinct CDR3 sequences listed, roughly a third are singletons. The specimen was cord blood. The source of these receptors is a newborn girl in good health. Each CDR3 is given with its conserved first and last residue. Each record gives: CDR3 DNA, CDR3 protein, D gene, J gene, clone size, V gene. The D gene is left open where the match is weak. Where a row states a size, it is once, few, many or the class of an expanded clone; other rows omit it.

CDR3nt: TGTGCCAGCAGTTTATCTCCGCACGGGGATGGCTACGAGCAGTACTTC; CDR3aa: CASSLSPHGDGYEQYF; d_gene: .; j_gene: TRBJ2-7; abundance: few; v_gene: TRBV28
CDR3nt: TGTGCCAGCAGTCCGACGGGACAGGGAAGCAATCAGCCCCAGCATTTT; CDR3aa: CASSPTGQGSNQPQHF; d_gene: TRBD1; j_gene: TRBJ1-5; abundance: .; v_gene: TRBV12-3/TRBV12-4
CDR3nt: TGCAGCGTTCGATCGGCCTCGGGACAGGGGGCCTATGGCTACACCTTC; CDR3aa: CSVRSASGQGAYGYTF; d_gene: TRBD1; j_gene: TRBJ1-2; abundance: few; v_gene: TRBV29-1
CDR3nt: TGTGCCAGCAGCCCCCCAGGGACAGGGAGGGTTTTTGGCTACACCTTC; CDR3aa: CASSPPGTGRVFGYTF; d_gene: TRBD1; j_gene: TRBJ1-2; abundance: few; v_gene: TRBV11-2
CDR3nt: TGTGCCAGCAGCCCCGGAGCCAGAGTTGGCTACACCTTC; CDR3aa: CASSPGARVGYTF; d_gene: .; j_gene: TRBJ1-2; abundance: .; v_gene: TRBV11-2
CDR3nt: TGTGCCAGCAGTGAAAGGGGACGAGGCTACACCTTC; CDR3aa: CASSERGRGYTF; d_gene: .; j_gene: TRBJ1-2; abundance: .; v_gene: TRBV2
CDR3nt: TGTGCCAGCTCACCGGGGGGCTCCTATAATTCACCCCCCCCCTTT; CDR3aa: CASSPGGSYNSPPPF; d_gene: .; j_gene: TRBJ1-6; abundance: .; v_gene: TRBV18
CDR3nt: TGTGCCATCAGTCCCGGGACTAGCGGGTTGGAGACCCAGTTCTTC; CDR3aa: CAISPGTSGLETQFF; d_gene: TRBD2; j_gene: TRBJ2-1; abundance: .; v_gene: TRBV10-3
CDR3nt: TGTGCCAGCAGCCTGTTCCCGAGAACTGAAGCTTTCTTT; CDR3aa: CASSLFPRTEAFF; d_gene: .; j_gene: TRBJ1-1; abundance: many; v_gene: TRBV11-2
CDR3nt: TGCAGTGCTAGAGGGACAGGGTTCATGAACACTGAAGCTTTCTTT; CDR3aa: CSARGTGFMNTEAFF; d_gene: TRBD1; j_gene: TRBJ1-1; abundance: .; v_gene: TRBV20-1
CDR3nt: TGTGCCAGCAGACCCGGGACCAACTCCTACGAGCAGTACTTC; CDR3aa: CASRPGTNSYEQYF; d_gene: .; j_gene: TRBJ2-7; abundance: few; v_gene: TRBV7-8
CDR3nt: TGTGCCAGCAGCCTACAGGGAAGAAGGACTGAAGCTTTCTTT; CDR3aa: CASSLQGRRTEAFF; d_gene: .; j_gene: TRBJ1-1; abundance: few; v_gene: TRBV5-6
CDR3nt: TGTGCCATCAGTGTCGGGGGGGTCTACGAGCAGTACTTC; CDR3aa: CAISVGGVYEQYF; d_gene: TRBD2; j_gene: TRBJ2-7; abundance: few; v_gene: TRBV10-3
CDR3nt: TGCAGTGCTCGTCTTAATAGCAATCAGCCCCAGCATTTT; CDR3aa: CSARLNSNQPQHF; d_gene: .; j_gene: TRBJ1-5; abundance: .; v_gene: TRBV20-1
CDR3nt: TGTGCCTCTACGGGATCTAGGCGCGGGGGCTACACCTTC; CDR3aa: CASTGSRRGGYTF; d_gene: .; j_gene: TRBJ1-2; abundance: many; v_gene: TRBV6-6
CDR3nt: TGCAGTGCTAGGGTTGGAAACTACGAGCAGTTCTTC; CDR3aa: CSARVGNYEQFF; d_gene: .; j_gene: TRBJ2-1; abundance: .; v_gene: TRBV20-1
CDR3nt: TGCAGTGGGTTTCGGACAGCCACAGATACGCAGTATTTT; CDR3aa: CSGFRTATDTQYF; d_gene: .; j_gene: TRBJ2-3; abundance: .; v_gene: TRBV20-1
CDR3nt: TGTGCCAGCAGCCATGGGACTAGCGGGTGGGTCTACGAGCAGTACTTC; CDR3aa: CASSHGTSGWVYEQYF; d_gene: TRBD2; j_gene: TRBJ2-7; abundance: few; v_gene: TRBV4-2
CDR3nt: TGTGCCAGCAGTTTCCTCGACTCGGGCTCCGGTGAGCAGTTCTTC; CDR3aa: CASSFLDSGSGEQFF; d_gene: .; j_gene: TRBJ2-1; abundance: .; v_gene: TRBV12-3/TRBV12-4
CDR3nt: TGTGCCAGCAGCCGACTAGCGGTCTCCTACGAGCAGTACTTC; CDR3aa: CASSRLAVSYEQYF; d_gene: TRBD2; j_gene: TRBJ2-7; abundance: many; v_gene: TRBV7-8
CDR3nt: TGCAGTGCTCCCACAGGGACAACTAATGAAAAACTGTTTTTT; CDR3aa: CSAPTGTTNEKLFF; d_gene: .; j_gene: TRBJ1-4; abundance: .; v_gene: TRBV20-1
CDR3nt: TGTGCCAGCAGTCTCCCGAATAGCGGCCCTTTTCGTACGCAGTATTTT; CDR3aa: CASSLPNSGPFRTQYF; d_gene: .; j_gene: TRBJ2-3; abundance: .; v_gene: TRBV28
CDR3nt: TGTGCCAGCAGCTTAGCGGACAGGGGGCATACCGAGCAGTACTTC; CDR3aa: CASSLADRGHTEQYF; d_gene: TRBD1; j_gene: TRBJ2-7; abundance: .; v_gene: TRBV7-9
CDR3nt: TGCGCCAGCAGCTTAGTCGGGACGGTGAACACTGAAGCTTTCTTT; CDR3aa: CASSLVGTVNTEAFF; d_gene: .; j_gene: TRBJ1-1; abundance: .; v_gene: TRBV5-1
CDR3nt: TGTGCCATCAGTGCGACTAGCGGGGGCACAGATACGCAGTATTTT; CDR3aa: CAISATSGGTDTQYF; d_gene: TRBD2; j_gene: TRBJ2-3; abundance: many; v_gene: TRBV10-3
CDR3nt: TGCGCCAGCAGCTTGTTATCGAACTCAAACAATGAGCAGTTCTTC; CDR3aa: CASSLLSNSNNEQFF; d_gene: .; j_gene: TRBJ2-1; abundance: .; v_gene: TRBV5-1
CDR3nt: TGTGCCAGCAGCTGGAGTCTTGGCCGCAACTACGAGCAGTACTTC; CDR3aa: CASSWSLGRNYEQYF; d_gene: .; j_gene: TRBJ2-7; abundance: once; v_gene: TRBV11-2
CDR3nt: TGCGCCAGCTGGGACAGGGACACCGGGGAGCTGTTTTTT; CDR3aa: CASWDRDTGELFF; d_gene: TRBD1; j_gene: TRBJ2-2; abundance: once; v_gene: TRBV10-2
CDR3nt: TGTGCCAGCAGCTTAACCGGGACAGGGGTACCCAAAAACATTCAGTACTTC; CDR3aa: CASSLTGTGVPKNIQYF; d_gene: TRBD1; j_gene: TRBJ2-4; abundance: few; v_gene: TRBV7-2
CDR3nt: TGTGCCAGCAGCTTGAGATGGGACGTTACATCACCCCTCCACTTT; CDR3aa: CASSLRWDVTSPLHF; d_gene: .; j_gene: TRBJ1-6; abundance: few; v_gene: TRBV5-5
CDR3nt: TGTGCCTGGGGCGGACTAAACCAAAACTATGGCTACACCTTC; CDR3aa: CAWGGLNQNYGYTF; d_gene: .; j_gene: TRBJ1-2; abundance: .; v_gene: TRBV30
CDR3nt: TGTGCCAGCAGTTACCTCGGGGCCGGGAATGAGCAGTACTTC; CDR3aa: CASSYLGAGNEQYF; d_gene: .; j_gene: TRBJ2-7; abundance: .; v_gene: TRBV27
CDR3nt: TGTGCCAGCAGTTTCTCGGCAGTGAGGGAGGAGGGCTACACCTTC; CDR3aa: CASSFSAVREEGYTF; d_gene: .; j_gene: TRBJ1-2; abundance: few; v_gene: TRBV12-3/TRBV12-4
CDR3nt: TGCGCCAGCAGCCGCTTCCCTACAGGGGGACTCTACGAGCAGTACTTC; CDR3aa: CASSRFPTGGLYEQYF; d_gene: TRBD1; j_gene: TRBJ2-7; abundance: .; v_gene: TRBV4-1
CDR3nt: TGTGCCAGCAGCCAAGATCCACAGGGGTTGGCCAAAAACATTCAGTACTTC; CDR3aa: CASSQDPQGLAKNIQYF; d_gene: TRBD1; j_gene: TRBJ2-4; abundance: .; v_gene: TRBV3-1
CDR3nt: TGCAGTGCTAGAGTACTAATGGGCACTGAAGCTTTCTTT; CDR3aa: CSARVLMGTEAFF; d_gene: .; j_gene: TRBJ1-1; abundance: .; v_gene: TRBV20-1
CDR3nt: TGTGCCAGCAGTTCAACCTGCTACGAGCAGTACTTC; CDR3aa: CASSSTCYEQYF; d_gene: .; j_gene: TRBJ2-7; abundance: .; v_gene: TRBV28
CDR3nt: TGTGCCAGCAGCCAAGCTTATTCCGGGACAGGGATTAATGAAAAACTGTTTTTT; CDR3aa: CASSQAYSGTGINEKLFF; d_gene: TRBD1; j_gene: TRBJ1-4; abundance: .; v_gene: TRBV4-2
CDR3nt: TGTGCCAGCAGCACAAATACAGGGTTGGGCACTGAAGCTTTCTTT; CDR3aa: CASSTNTGLGTEAFF; d_gene: .; j_gene: TRBJ1-1; abundance: .; v_gene: TRBV7-9
CDR3nt: TGTGCCAGCAGTCCCGACCCCTGGGTGGGGAACACTGAAGCTTTCTTT; CDR3aa: CASSPDPWVGNTEAFF; d_gene: .; j_gene: TRBJ1-1; abundance: .; v_gene: TRBV27
CDR3nt: TGCAGTGCGAATGGACAGGGGCTTGAGACCCAGTACTTC; CDR3aa: CSANGQGLETQYF; d_gene: TRBD1; j_gene: TRBJ2-5; abundance: .; v_gene: TRBV20-1
CDR3nt: TGTGCCAGCAGCTTATTAAGGTTGAAGGTTCGAGTGAACACTGAAGCTTTCTTT; CDR3aa: CASSLLRLKVRVNTEAFF; d_gene: .; j_gene: TRBJ1-1; abundance: .; v_gene: TRBV7-9
CDR3nt: TGCGCCAGCAGTCAAATGAATGAGCAGTTCTTC; CDR3aa: CASSQMNEQFF; d_gene: .; j_gene: TRBJ2-1; abundance: .; v_gene: TRBV23-1
CDR3nt: TGTGTCCGTCGGACAAAGAACACCGGGGAGCTGTTTTTT; CDR3aa: CVRRTKNTGELFF; d_gene: .; j_gene: TRBJ2-2; abundance: few; v_gene: TRBV25-1
CDR3nt: TGTGCCAGCAGCTCGATCTCTAGTTCGAGTGGGGCCAAAAACATTCAGTACTTC; CDR3aa: CASSSISSSSGAKNIQYF; d_gene: .; j_gene: TRBJ2-4; abundance: .; v_gene: TRBV7-9
CDR3nt: TGCGCCAGCAGAAGCGGGACAGGGGGTTCTTACAATGAGCAGTTCTTC; CDR3aa: CASRSGTGGSYNEQFF; d_gene: TRBD1; j_gene: TRBJ2-1; abundance: few; v_gene: TRBV5-1
CDR3nt: TGTGCCAGCAGTGAAGTCCTCAACACTGAAGCTTTCTTT; CDR3aa: CASSEVLNTEAFF; d_gene: .; j_gene: TRBJ1-1; abundance: .; v_gene: TRBV6-1
CDR3nt: TGTGCCAGCAGCTTATATAGGTTCGGCACCCCACGAAGGGAAAAACTGTTTTTT; CDR3aa: CASSLYRFGTPRREKLFF; d_gene: .; j_gene: TRBJ1-4; abundance: few; v_gene: TRBV7-9
CDR3nt: TGCGCCAGCAGCTTGGATTGGGGGGCTATCACTGAAGCTTTCTTC; CDR3aa: CASSLDWGAITEAFF; d_gene: .; j_gene: TRBJ1-1; abundance: .; v_gene: TRBV5-1
CDR3nt: TGTGCCAGCAGCCAAGGCCACGCGAGGTTGGGCGAGCAGTACTTC; CDR3aa: CASSQGHARLGEQYF; d_gene: .; j_gene: TRBJ2-7; abundance: .; v_gene: TRBV3-1
CDR3nt: TGTGCCAGCCAACGCCGGACTAGCCTATCCTACGAGCAGTACTTC; CDR3aa: CASQRRTSLSYEQYF; d_gene: TRBD2; j_gene: TRBJ2-7; abundance: .; v_gene: TRBV6-4
CDR3nt: TGTGCCAGCAGCCTGCCGTTTACCAATGAGCAGTTCTTC; CDR3aa: CASSLPFTNEQFF; d_gene: .; j_gene: TRBJ2-1; abundance: .; v_gene: TRBV5-6
CDR3nt: TGTGCCAGCAGTGAGACTAGCGGGGCCCACGGTACGCAGTATTTT; CDR3aa: CASSETSGAHGTQYF; d_gene: TRBD2; j_gene: TRBJ2-3; abundance: .; v_gene: TRBV2
CDR3nt: TGTGCCAGCAGTGATAGGACTAGCGGGGCCACCGGGGAGCTGTTTTTT; CDR3aa: CASSDRTSGATGELFF; d_gene: TRBD2; j_gene: TRBJ2-2; abundance: .; v_gene: TRBV2